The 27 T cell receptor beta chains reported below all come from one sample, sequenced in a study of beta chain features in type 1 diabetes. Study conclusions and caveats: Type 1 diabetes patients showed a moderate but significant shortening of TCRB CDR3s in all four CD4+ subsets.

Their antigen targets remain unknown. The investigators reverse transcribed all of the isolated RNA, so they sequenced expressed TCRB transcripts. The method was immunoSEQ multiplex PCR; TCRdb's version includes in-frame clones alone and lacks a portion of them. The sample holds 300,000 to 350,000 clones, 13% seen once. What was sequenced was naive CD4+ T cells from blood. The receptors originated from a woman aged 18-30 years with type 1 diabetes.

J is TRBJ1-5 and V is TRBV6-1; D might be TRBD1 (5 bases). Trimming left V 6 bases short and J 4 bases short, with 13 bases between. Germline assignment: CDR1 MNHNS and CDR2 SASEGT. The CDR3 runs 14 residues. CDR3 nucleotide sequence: TGTGCCAGCAGCTTGGACGGGGGAAATCAGCCCCAGCATTTT. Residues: CASSLDGGNQPQHF.

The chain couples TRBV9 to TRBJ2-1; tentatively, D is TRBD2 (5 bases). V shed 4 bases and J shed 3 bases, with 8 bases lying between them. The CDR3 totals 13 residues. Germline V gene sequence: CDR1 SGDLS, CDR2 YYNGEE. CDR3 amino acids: CASSSAGYNEQFF. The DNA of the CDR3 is TGTGCCAGCAGCTCCGCGGGCTACAATGAGCAGTTCTTC.

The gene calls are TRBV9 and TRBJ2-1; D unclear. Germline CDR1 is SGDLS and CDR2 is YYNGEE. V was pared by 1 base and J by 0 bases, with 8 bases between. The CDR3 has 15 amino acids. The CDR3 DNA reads TGTGCCAGCAGCGTACAGTCCCTCTCCTACAATGAGCAGTTCTTC. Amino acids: CASSVQSLSYNEQFF.

CDR3 sequence (DNA): TGCGCCAGCAGCGTTAGCGGGAGAACAGATACGCAGTATTTT. It specifies CASSVSGRTDTQYF. This chain links TRBV5-1 with TRBJ2-3; 9 nucleotides align to TRBD2. The trim removed 4 bases at V and 3 bases at J, leaving 3 bases unmatched. CDR1 is SGHRS, CDR2 YFSETQ, per germline. The CDR3 extends over 14 amino acids.

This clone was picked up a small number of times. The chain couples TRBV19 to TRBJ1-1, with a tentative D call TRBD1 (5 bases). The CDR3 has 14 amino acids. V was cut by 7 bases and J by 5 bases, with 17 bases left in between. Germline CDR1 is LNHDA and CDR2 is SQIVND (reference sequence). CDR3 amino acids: CASTIHGGGTEAFF. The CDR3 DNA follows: TGTGCCAGTACCATTCATGGGGGGGGGACTGAAGCTTTCTTT.

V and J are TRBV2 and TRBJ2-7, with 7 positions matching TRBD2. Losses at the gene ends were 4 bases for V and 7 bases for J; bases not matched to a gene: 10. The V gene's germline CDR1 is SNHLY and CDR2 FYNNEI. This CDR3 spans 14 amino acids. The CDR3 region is CASSGLAALGEQYV. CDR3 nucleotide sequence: TGTGCCAGCAGTGGGCTAGCGGCCCTTGGGGAGCAGTACGTC.

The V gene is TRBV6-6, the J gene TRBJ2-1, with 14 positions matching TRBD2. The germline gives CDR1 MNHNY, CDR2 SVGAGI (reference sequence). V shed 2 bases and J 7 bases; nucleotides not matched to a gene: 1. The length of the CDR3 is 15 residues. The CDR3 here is CASSYRLAGGNEQFF. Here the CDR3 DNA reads TGTGCCAGCAGTTACCGACTAGCGGGAGGGAATGAGCAGTTCTTC.

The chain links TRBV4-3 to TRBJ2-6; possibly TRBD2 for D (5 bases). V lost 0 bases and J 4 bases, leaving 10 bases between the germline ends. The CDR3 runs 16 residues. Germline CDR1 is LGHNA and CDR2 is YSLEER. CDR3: CASSQDSGKGANVLTF. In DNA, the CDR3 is TGCGCCAGCAGCCAAGATTCGGGGAAAGGGGCCAACGTCCTGACTTTC.

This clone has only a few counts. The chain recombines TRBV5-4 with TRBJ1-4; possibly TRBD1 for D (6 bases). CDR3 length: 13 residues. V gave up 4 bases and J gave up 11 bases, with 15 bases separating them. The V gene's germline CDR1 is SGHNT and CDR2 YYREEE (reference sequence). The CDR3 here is CASSQKGQWKLFF. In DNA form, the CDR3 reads TGTGCCAGCAGCCAAAAAGGACAGTGGAAACTGTTTTTT.

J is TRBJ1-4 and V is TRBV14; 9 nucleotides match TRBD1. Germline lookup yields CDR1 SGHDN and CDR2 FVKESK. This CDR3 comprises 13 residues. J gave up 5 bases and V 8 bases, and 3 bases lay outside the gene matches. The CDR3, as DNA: TGTGCCAGCGCGGACAGGGGAAATGAAAAACTGTTTTTT. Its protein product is CASADRGNEKLFF.

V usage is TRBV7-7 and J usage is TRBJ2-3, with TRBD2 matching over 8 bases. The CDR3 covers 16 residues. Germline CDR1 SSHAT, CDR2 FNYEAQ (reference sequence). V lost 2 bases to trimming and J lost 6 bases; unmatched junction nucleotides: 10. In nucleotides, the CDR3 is TGTGCCAGCAGCTTAAGGCCTAGCGGGTATGGTGATACGCAGTATTTT. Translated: CASSLRPSGYGDTQYF.

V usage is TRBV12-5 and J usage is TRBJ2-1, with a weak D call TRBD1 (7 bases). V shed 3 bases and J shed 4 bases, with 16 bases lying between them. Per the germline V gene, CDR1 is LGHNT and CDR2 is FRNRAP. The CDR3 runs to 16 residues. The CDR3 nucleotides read TGTGCTAGTGGTTTAATACCAGGGGGGCCTTACAATGAGCAGTTCTTC. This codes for CASGLIPGGPYNEQFF.

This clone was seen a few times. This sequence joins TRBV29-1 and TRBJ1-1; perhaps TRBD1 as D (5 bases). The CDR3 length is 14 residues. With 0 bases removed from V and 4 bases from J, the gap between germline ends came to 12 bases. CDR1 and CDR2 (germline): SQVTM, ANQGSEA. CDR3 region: CSVEDTGLLTEAFF. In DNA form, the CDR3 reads TGCAGCGTTGAAGACACGGGACTACTCACTGAAGCTTTCTTT.

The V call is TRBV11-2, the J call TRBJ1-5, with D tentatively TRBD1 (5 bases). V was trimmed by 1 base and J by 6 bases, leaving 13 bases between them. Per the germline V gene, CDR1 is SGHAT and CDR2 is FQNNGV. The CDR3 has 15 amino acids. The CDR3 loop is CASSLGTLRGQPQHF. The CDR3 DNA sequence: TGTGCCAGCAGCTTAGGGACCCTAAGGGGTCAGCCCCAGCATTTT.

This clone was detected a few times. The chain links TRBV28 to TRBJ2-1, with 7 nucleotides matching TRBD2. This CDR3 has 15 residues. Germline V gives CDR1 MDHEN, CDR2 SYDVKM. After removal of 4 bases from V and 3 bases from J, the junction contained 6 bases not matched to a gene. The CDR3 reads CASSSPAGHYNEQFF. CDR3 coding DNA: TGTGCCAGCAGTTCCCCAGCGGGGCACTACAATGAGCAGTTCTTC. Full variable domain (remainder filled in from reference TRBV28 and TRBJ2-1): DVKVTQSSRYLVKRTGEKVFLECVQDMDHENMFWYRQDPGLGLRLIYFSYDVKMKEKGDIPEGYSVSREKKERFSLILESASTNQTSMYLCASSSPAGHYNEQFFGPGTRLTVL.

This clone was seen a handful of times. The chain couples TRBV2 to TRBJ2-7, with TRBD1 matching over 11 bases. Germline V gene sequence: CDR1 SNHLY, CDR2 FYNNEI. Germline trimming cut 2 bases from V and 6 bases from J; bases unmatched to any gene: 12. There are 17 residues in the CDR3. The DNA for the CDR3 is TGTGCCAGCAGTGAAAGGGGAATACGGACAGGGGGCGGCGAGCAGTACTTC. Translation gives CASSERGIRTGGGEQYF.

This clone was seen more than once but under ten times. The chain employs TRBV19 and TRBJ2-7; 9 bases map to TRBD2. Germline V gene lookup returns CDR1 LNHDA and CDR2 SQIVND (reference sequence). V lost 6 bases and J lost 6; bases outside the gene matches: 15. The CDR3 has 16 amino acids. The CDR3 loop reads CASRGIYSGSGGEQYF. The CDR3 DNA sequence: TGTGCCAGTAGAGGGATCTATAGCGGGAGCGGTGGCGAGCAGTACTTC. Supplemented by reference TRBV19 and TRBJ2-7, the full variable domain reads DGGITQSPKYLFRKEGQNVTLSCEQNLNHDAMYWYRQDPGQGLRLIYYSQIVNDFQKGDIAEGYSVSREKKESFPLTVTSAQKNPTAFYLCASRGIYSGSGGEQYFGPGTRLTVT.

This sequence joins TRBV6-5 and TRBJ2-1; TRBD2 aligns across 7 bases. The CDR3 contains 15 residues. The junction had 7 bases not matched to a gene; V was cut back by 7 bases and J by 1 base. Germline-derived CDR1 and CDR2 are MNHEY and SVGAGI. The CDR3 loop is CASTIGLGSYNEQFF. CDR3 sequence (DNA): TGTGCCAGCACTATCGGACTAGGGTCCTACAATGAGCAGTTCTTC.

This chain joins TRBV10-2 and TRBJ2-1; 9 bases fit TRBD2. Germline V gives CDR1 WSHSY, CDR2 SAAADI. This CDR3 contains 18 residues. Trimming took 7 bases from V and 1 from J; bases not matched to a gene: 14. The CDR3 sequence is CASTALLAGKGSYNEQFF. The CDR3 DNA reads TGCGCCAGCACCGCTCTCCTAGCGGGAAAGGGGTCCTACAATGAGCAGTTCTTC.

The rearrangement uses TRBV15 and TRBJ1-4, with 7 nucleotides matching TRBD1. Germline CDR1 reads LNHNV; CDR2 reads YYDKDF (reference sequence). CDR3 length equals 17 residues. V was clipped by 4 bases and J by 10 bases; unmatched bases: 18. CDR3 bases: TGTGCCACCAGCAAGCCCCCAAGCACAGGGGCGCTTGGAAAACTGTTTTTT. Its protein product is CATSKPPSTGALGKLFF. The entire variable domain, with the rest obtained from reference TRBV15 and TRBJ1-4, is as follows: DAMVIQNPRYQVTQFGKPVTLSCSQTLNHNVMYWYQQKSSQAPKLLFHYYDKDFNNEADTPDNFQSRRPNTSFCFLDIRSPGLGDTAMYLCATSKPPSTGALGKLFFGSGTQLSVL.

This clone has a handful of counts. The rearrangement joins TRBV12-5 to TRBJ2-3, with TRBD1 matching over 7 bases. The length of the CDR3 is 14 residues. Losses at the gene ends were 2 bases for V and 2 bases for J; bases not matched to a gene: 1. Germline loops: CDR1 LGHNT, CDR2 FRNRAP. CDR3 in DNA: TGTGCTAGTGGTTTGACAGGGGCCACAGATACGCAGTATTTT. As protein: CASGLTGATDTQYF. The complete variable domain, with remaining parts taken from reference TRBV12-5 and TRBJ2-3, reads DARVTQTPRHKVTEMGQEVTMRCQPILGHNTVFWYRQTMMQGLELLAYFRNRAPLDDSGMPKDRFSAEMPDATLATLKIQPSEPRDSAVYFCASGLTGATDTQYFGPGTRLTVL.

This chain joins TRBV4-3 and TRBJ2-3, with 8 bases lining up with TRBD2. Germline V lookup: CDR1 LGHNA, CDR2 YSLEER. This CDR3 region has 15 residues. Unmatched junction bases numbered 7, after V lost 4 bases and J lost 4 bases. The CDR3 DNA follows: TGCGCCAGCAGCCTTGGGACTAGAGGGGCAGATACGCAGTATTTT. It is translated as CASSLGTRGADTQYF.

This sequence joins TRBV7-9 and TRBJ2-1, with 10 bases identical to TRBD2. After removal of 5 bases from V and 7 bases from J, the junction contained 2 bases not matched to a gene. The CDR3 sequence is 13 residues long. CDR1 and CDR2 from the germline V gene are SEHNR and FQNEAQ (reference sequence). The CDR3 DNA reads TGTGCCAGCAGCAGTAGCGGGAGGAATGAGCAGTTCTTC. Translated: CASSSSGRNEQFF.

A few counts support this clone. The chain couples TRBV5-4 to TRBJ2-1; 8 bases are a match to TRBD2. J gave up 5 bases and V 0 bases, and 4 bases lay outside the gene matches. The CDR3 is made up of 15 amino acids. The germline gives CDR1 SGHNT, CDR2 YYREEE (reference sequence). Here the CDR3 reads CASSLAGGEHNEQFF. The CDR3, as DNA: TGTGCCAGCAGCTTGGCGGGAGGGGAACACAATGAGCAGTTCTTC. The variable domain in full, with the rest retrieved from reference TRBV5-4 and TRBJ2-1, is ETGVTQSPTHLIKTRGQQVTLRCSSQSGHNTVSWYQQALGQGPQFIFQYYREEENGRGNFPPRFSGLQFPNYSSELNVNALELDDSALYLCASSLAGGEHNEQFFGPGTRLTVL.

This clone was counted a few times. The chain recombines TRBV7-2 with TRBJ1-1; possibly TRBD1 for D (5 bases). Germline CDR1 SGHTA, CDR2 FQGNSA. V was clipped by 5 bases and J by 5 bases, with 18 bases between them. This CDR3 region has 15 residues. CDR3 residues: CASSPLSGFNTEAFF. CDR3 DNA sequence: TGTGCCAGCAGCCCACTATCAGGGTTCAATACTGAAGCTTTCTTT.

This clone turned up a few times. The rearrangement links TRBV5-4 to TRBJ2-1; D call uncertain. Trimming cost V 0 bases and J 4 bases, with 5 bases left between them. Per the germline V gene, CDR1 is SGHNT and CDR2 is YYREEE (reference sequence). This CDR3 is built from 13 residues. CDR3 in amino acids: CASSLDSYNEQFF. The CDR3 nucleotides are TGTGCCAGCAGCTTGGATAGTTACAATGAGCAGTTCTTC.

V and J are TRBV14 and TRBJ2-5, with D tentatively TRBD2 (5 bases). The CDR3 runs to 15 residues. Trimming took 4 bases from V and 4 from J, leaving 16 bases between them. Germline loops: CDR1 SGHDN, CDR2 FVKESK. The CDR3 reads CASSPHRGEAETQYF. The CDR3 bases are TGTGCCAGCAGCCCCCATCGGGGAGAGGCAGAGACCCAGTACTTC.